This TCR beta chain comes out of a study of T-cell reconstitution after alpha-beta-depleted transplantation in children. The study's findings and limits: High day-60 TCRbeta diversity in some patients came from surviving recipient T cells and thymic progenitors.

Unique molecular identifiers featured in how the TCRbeta library was prepared. TCRdb itself ran the PCR reads through MiXCR, one entry per CDR3 protein. Of 250,000 to 300,000 distinct CDR3 sequences listed, roughly a tenth were seen once; the top ten hold over 6%. Notes on this clonotype: Antigen: not known.

The origin of this receptor is a boy younger than two with acute myeloid leukemia, due to receive a stem cell transplant. Sequencing was performed on PBMCs, taken before TCRalphabeta/CD19-depleted stem cell transplant.

CDR3 protein: CATSHPDGIQETQYF. The CDR3 nucleotides are TGTGCCACCAGCCATCCCGACGGCATTCAAGAGACCCAGTACTTC. The chain couples TRBV24-1 to TRBJ2-5; D ambiguous. Trimming pared 7 bases from V and 2 bases from J, leaving 16 bases between. CDR1 KGHDR and CDR2 SFDVKD come from the germline V gene. The CDR3 totals 15 residues.